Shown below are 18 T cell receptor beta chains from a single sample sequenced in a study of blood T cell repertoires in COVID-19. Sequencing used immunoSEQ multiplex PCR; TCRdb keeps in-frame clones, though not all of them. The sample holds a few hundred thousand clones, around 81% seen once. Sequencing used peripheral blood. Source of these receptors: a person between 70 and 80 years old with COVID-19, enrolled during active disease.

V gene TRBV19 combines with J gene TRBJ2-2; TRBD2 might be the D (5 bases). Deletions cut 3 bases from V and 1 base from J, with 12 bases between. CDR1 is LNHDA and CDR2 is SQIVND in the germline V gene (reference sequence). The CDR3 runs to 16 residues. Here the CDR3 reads CASSIGRRENTGELFF. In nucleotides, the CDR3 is TGTGCCAGTAGTATTGGGAGACGGGAGAACACCGGGGAGCTGTTTTTT.

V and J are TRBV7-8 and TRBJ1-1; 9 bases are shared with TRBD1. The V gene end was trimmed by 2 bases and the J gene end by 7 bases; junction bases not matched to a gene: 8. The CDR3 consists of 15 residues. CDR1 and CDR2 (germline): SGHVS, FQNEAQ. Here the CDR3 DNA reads TGTGCCAGCAGCTTACGCCGGGACAGGGCAAATGAAGCTTTCTTT. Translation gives CASSLRRDRANEAFF. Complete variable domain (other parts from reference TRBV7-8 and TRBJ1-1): GAGVSQSPRYKVAKRGQDVALRCDPISGHVSLFWYQQALGQGPEFLTYFQNEAQLDKSGLPSDRFFAERPEGSVSTLKIQRTQQEDSAVYLCASSLRRDRANEAFFGQGTRLTVV.

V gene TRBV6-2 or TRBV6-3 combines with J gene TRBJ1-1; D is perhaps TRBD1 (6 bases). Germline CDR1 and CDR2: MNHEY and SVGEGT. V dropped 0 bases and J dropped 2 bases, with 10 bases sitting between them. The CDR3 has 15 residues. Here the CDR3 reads CASSYSDSINTEAFF. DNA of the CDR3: TGTGCCAGCAGTTACTCGGACAGCATTAACACTGAAGCTTTCTTT.

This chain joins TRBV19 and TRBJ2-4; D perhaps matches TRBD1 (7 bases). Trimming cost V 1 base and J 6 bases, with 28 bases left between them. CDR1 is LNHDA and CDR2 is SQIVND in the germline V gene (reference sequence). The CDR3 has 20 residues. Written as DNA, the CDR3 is TGTGCCAGTAGTATAGGAATTTCGCTTTTGGCAGGGGGGTATAGAAACATTCAGTACTTC. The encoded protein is CASSIGISLLAGGYRNIQYF.

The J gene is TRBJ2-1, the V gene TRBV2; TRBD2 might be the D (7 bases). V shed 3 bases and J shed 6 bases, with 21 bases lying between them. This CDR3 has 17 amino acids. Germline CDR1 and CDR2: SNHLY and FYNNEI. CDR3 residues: CASSDSRGGARVNEQFF. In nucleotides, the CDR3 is TGTGCCAGCAGTGATTCACGAGGGGGGGCTAGGGTCAATGAGCAGTTCTTC.

The CDR3 is CAARTSGYNEQFF. For the CDR3, the DNA is TGTGCCGCAAGGACTAGCGGCTACAATGAGCAGTTCTTC. V usage is TRBV24-1 and J usage is TRBJ2-1; 10 bases agree with TRBD2. There are 13 residues in the CDR3. Germline V lookup: CDR1 KGHDR, CDR2 SFDVKD. J was trimmed by 3 bases and V by 12 bases; bases with no gene match: 4.

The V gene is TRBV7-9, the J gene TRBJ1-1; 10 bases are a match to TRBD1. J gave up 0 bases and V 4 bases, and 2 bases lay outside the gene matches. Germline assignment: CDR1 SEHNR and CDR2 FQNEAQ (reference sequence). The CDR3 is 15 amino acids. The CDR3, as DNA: TGTGCCAGCAGCTCGGGGACAGGGGTGAACACTGAAGCTTTCTTT. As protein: CASSSGTGVNTEAFF.

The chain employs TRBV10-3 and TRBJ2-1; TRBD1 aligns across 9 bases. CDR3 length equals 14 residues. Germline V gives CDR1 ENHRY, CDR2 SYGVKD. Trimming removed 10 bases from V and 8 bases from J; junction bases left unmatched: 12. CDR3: CATQAGTGSDEQFF. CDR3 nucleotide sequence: TGTGCCACCCAGGCGGGGACAGGGAGCGATGAGCAGTTCTTC.

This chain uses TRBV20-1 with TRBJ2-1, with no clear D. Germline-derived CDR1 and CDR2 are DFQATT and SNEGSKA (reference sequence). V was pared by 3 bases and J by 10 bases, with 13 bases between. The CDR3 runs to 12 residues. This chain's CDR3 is CSASVEWAEQFF. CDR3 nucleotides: TGCAGTGCTAGTGTTGAATGGGCAGAGCAGTTCTTC.

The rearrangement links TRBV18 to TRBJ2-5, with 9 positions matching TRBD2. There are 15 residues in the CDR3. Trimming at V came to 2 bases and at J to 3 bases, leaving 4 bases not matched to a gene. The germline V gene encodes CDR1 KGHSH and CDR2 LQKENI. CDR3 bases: TGTGCCAGCTCACCATTTGCGGGAGGGGAAGAGACCCAGTACTTC. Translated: CASSPFAGGEETQYF.

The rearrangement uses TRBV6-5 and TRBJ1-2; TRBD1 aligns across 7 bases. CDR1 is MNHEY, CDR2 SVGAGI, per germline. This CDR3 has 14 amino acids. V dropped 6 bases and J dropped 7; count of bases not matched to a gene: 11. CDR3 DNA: TGTGCCAGCAGGGGGGACAGAGCTGATCCTGGCTACACCTTC. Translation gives CASRGDRADPGYTF.

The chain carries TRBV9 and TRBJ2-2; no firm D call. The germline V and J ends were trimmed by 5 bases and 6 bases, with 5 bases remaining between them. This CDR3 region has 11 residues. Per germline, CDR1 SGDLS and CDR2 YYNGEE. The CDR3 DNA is TGTGCCAGCAGTTTATCCGGGGAGCTGTTTTTT. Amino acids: CASSLSGELFF.

For the CDR3, the DNA is TGTGCCAGCATCCCCGGTTCCTCTTACGAGCAGTACTTC. Protein product: CASIPGSSYEQYF. This rearrangement joins TRBV6-5 to TRBJ2-7; no clear D. Germline CDR1 is MNHEY and CDR2 is SVGAGI. Trimming shortened V by 7 bases and J by 4 bases, and 14 bases separated the two germline ends. The CDR3 covers 13 residues.

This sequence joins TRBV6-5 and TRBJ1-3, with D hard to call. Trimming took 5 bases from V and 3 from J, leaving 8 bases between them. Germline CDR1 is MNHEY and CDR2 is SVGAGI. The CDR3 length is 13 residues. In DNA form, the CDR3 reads TGTGCCAGCAGTACCTCTAGTGGAAACACCATATATTTT. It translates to CASSTSSGNTIYF.

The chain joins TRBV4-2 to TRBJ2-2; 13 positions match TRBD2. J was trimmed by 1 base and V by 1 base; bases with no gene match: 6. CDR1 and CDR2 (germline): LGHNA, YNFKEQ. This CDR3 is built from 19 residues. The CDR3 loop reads CASSQGGTSGVWNTGELFF. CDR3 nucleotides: TGTGCCAGCAGCCAAGGAGGGACTAGCGGGGTATGGAACACCGGGGAGCTGTTTTTT.

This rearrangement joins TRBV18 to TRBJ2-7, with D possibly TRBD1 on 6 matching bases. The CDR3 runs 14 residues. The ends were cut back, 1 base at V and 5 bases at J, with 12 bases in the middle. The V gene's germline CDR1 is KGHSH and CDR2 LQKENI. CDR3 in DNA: TGTGCCAGCTCACCACTGGGGCACAGGGACGAGCAGTACTTC. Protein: CASSPLGHRDEQYF.

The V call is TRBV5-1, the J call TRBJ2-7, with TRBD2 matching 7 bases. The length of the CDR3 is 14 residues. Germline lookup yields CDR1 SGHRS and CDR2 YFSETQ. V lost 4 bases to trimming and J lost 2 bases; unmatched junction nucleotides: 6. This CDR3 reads CASSPSGAAYEQYF. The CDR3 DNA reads TGCGCCAGCAGCCCCAGCGGGGCGGCCTACGAGCAGTACTTC.

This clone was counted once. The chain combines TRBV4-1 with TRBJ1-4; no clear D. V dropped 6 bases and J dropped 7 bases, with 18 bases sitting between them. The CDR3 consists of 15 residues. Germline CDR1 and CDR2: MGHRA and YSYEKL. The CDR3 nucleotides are TGCGCCAGCAGTAGGCAGGAAACCTATAGTGAAAAACTGTTTTTT. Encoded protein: CASSRQETYSEKLFF.